Listed below are T cell receptor beta chains from one sample, sequenced in a study of control samples from healthy donors and cancer patients. Assay: immunoSEQ multiplex PCR; the TCRdb copy retains only in-frame clones and omits some. Here the sample spans 150,000 to 200,000 clones, roughly 89% being singletons. Source material: blood. These TCRs come from a woman in her forties or fifties in good health. CDR3s include the opening cysteine and the closing phenylalanine or tryptophan. D genes are given only for firm matches. Clone size, where shown, is once, few, many, or a class for clones that have expanded.

v_gene	abundance	d_gene	j_gene	CDR3nt	CDR3aa
TRBV1	NA	NA	TRBJ2-1	TGCACCAGCAGCCAGCGGCCAGGGGACTCCTACAATGAGCAGTTCTTC	CTSSQRPGDSYNEQFF
TRBV27	NA	NA	TRBJ1-3	TGTGCCAGCAGTTCCCTTTCACGCGGTGGAAACACCATATATTTT	CASSSLSRGGNTIYF
TRBV5-1	NA	NA	TRBJ2-3	TGCGCCAGCAGCTTGGAGGGAAGGACTAGCACAGATACGCAGTATTTT	CASSLEGRTSTDTQYF
TRBV7-2	NA	NA	TRBJ1-1	TGTGCCAGCAGCTTAGATTACAGCATGAACACTGAAGCTTTCTTT	CASSLDYSMNTEAFF
TRBV5-6	NA	NA	TRBJ1-1	TGTGCCAGCAGCTTAAAATCGACTGAAGCTTTCTTT	CASSLKSTEAFF
TRBV20-1	NA	NA	TRBJ1-5	TGCAGTGCCAGGATCAATCAGCCCCAGCATTTT	CSARINQPQHF
TRBV28	NA	NA	TRBJ1-4	TGTGCCAGCAGTGGCGGGGGACTAGCTAATGAAAAACTGTTTTTT	CASSGGGLANEKLFF
TRBV3-1/TRBV3-2	NA	NA	TRBJ2-7	TGTGCCAGCAGCCAAAAAAGACAGGCCTACTACGAGCAGTACTTC	CASSQKRQAYYEQYF
TRBV6-6	NA	NA	TRBJ2-7	TGTGCCAGCCACACTGGCGGAGGGGAAACCTACGAGCAGTACTTC	CASHTGGGETYEQYF
TRBV19	NA	NA	TRBJ1-2	TGTGCCAGTAGTATGCAATTGACAGGAATCGTCTATGGCTACACCTTC	CASSMQLTGIVYGYTF
TRBV19	NA	NA	TRBJ2-2	TGTGCCAGTAGTATTGTACAGGGTGACACCGGGGAGCTGTTTTTT	CASSIVQGDTGELFF
TRBV7-2	NA	TRBD1	TRBJ1-1	TGTGCCAGCAGCTCACCGGGACAGGGGGCGAACACTGAAGCTTTCTTT	CASSSPGQGANTEAFF
TRBV6-1	NA	TRBD2	TRBJ2-3	TGTGCCAGCAGTGATTTCATCGGGGGGGGCACAGATACGCAGTATTTT	CASSDFIGGGTDTQYF
TRBV29-1	NA	NA	TRBJ2-5	TGCAGCGTTGCACGGGACTCCTTGGGAGAGACCCAGTACTTC	CSVARDSLGETQYF
TRBV5-4	NA	NA	TRBJ2-5	TGTGCCAGCAGTTTTGGATCGGGGCAAGAGACCCAGTACTTC	CASSFGSGQETQYF
TRBV6-5	NA	NA	TRBJ2-7	TGTGCCAGCAGTTACGGAAAGGGCTACGAGCAGTACTTC	CASSYGKGYEQYF
TRBV5-1	NA	NA	TRBJ2-2	TGCGCCAGCAGCTTTAGCTTATCGATCGCCGGGGAGCTGTTTTTT	CASSFSLSIAGELFF
TRBV27	once	NA	TRBJ2-1	TGTGCCAGCAGTTCCTGGGCAGCAGGTGAGCAGTTCTTC	CASSSWAAGEQFF
TRBV10-3	NA	TRBD2	TRBJ2-5	TGTGCCATCAGTGAAGGCGGGGGGACCCACACAGAGACCCAGTACTTC	CAISEGGGTHTETQYF
TRBV9	NA	NA	TRBJ1-1	TGTGCCAGCAGCGCCGGGGGGTGGAGCACTGAAGCTTTCTTT	CASSAGGWSTEAFF
TRBV11-3	NA	TRBD2	TRBJ2-1	TGTGCCAGCAGCTTGGGAGCGGGGGGGCCAAGAGAGCAGTTCTTC	CASSLGAGGPREQFF
TRBV28	NA	NA	TRBJ1-1	TGTGCCAGCAACCCCCAGCCGAGTGAAGCTTTCTTT	CASNPQPSEAFF
TRBV5-4	NA	TRBD2	TRBJ2-3	TGTGCCAGCAGCTTGGCGGCTAGCGGGGAAGCAGATACGCAGTATTTT	CASSLAASGEADTQYF
TRBV5-4	once	NA	TRBJ2-5	TGTGCCAGCAGCTTACTAACTGAGACCCAGTACTTC	CASSLLTETQYF
TRBV4-2	NA	NA	TRBJ1-3	TGTGCCAGCAGCCAGACAGGAACGGGAAACACCATATATTTT	CASSQTGTGNTIYF
TRBV19	NA	NA	TRBJ1-2	TGTGCCAGTAGACAGGGTCCGTGGAACTACACCTTC	CASRQGPWNYTF
TRBV7-3	NA	TRBD2	TRBJ2-5	TGTGCCAGCAGCTCCGGGACTAGCATTCGAGAGACCCAGTACTTC	CASSSGTSIRETQYF
TRBV13	NA	TRBD1	TRBJ2-5	TGTGCCAGCAGCTCAGACAGGGGCCAAGAGACCCAGTACTTC	CASSSDRGQETQYF